A single sample is the source of the 2 T cell receptor beta chains below, sequenced in a study of fetal regulatory T cell absence and autoimmunity. Sequencing was performed with immunoSEQ multiplex PCR; in TCRdb, only in-frame clones are kept and a portion is missing. The sample lists around 45,000 clones; just under 85% were seen once. Sequencing input: cord blood. The receptor set was obtained from a newborn boy with IPEX syndrome.

The chain couples TRBV7-8 to TRBJ1-1; possible D gene TRBD1, 6 bases. Trimming cost V 8 bases and J 1 base, with 14 bases left between them. The CDR3 runs to 14 residues. Germline V CDR1 and CDR2: SGHVS, FQNEAQ. The CDR3 here is CASSTGRGNTEAFF. The DNA of the CDR3 is TGTGCCAGCTCTACGGGCAGGGGGAACACTGAAGCTTTCTTT.

The rearrangement joins TRBV5-4 to TRBJ1-1; D remains ambiguous. The V end was cut by 0 bases, the J end by 5 bases, with 8 bases between. This CDR3 region has 13 residues. CDR1 is SGHNT, CDR2 YYREEE, per germline (reference sequence). The CDR3 sequence is CASSLGVRTEAFF. CDR3 DNA: TGTGCCAGCAGCTTGGGGGTCAGGACTGAAGCTTTCTTT.